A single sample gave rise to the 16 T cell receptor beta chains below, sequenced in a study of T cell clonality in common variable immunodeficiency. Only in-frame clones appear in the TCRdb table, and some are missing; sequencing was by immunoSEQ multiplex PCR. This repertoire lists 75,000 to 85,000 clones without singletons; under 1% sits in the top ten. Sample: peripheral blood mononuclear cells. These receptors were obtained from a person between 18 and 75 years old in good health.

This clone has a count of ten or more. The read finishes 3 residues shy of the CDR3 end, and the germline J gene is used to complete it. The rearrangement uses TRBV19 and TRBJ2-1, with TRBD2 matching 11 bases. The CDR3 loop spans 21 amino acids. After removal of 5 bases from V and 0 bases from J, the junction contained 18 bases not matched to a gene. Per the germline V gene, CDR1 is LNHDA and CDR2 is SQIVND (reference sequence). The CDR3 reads CASSSRRGTSGYQSSYNEQFF. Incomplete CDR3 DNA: TGTGCCAGTAGTTCCAGGCGGGGGACTAGCGGTTATCAGAGCTCCTACAATGAG.

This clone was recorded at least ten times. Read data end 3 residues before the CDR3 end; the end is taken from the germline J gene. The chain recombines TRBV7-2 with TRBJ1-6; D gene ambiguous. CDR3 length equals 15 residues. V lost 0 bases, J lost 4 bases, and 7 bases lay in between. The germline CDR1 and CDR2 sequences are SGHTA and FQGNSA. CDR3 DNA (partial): TGTGCCAGCAGCTTAGCGCCGGGGTATAATTCACCC. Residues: CASSLAPGYNSP. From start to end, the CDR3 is CASSLAPGYNSPLHF.

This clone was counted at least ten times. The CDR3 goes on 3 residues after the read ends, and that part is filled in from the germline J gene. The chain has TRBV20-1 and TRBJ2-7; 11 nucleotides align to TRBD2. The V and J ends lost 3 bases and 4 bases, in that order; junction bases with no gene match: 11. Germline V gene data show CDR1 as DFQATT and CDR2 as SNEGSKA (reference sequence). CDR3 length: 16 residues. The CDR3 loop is CSARGLLAGGGYEQYF. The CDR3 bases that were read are TGCAGTGCTAGGGGCCTGCTAGCGGGAGGTGGGTACGAG.

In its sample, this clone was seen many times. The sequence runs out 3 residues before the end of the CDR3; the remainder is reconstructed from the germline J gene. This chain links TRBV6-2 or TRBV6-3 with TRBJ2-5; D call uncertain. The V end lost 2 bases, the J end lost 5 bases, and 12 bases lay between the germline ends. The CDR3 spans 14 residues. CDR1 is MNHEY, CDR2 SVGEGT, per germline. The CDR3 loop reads CASSYTTFEETQYF. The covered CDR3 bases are TGTGCCAGCAGTTACACAACGTTCGAGGAGACC.

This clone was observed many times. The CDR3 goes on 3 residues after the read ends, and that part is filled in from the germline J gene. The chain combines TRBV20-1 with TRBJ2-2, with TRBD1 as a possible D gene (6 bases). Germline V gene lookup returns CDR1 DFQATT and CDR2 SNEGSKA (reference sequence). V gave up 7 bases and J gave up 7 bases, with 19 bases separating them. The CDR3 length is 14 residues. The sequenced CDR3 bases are TGCAGTGAACGGCTGTTAGGGGGTATCGGGGAG. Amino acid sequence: CSERLLGGIGE. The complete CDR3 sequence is CSERLLGGIGELFF.

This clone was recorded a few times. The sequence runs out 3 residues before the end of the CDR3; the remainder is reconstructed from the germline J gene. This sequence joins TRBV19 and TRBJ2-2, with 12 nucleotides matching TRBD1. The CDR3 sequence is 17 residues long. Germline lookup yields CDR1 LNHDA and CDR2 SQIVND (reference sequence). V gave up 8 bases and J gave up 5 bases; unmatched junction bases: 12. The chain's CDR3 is CASSGTGGAGGTGELFF. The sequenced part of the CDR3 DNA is TGTGCCAGTTCCGGGACAGGGGGCGCCGGGGGGACCGGGGAG. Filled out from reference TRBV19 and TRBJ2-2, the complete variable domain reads DGGITQSPKYLFRKEGQNVTLSCEQNLNHDAMYWYRQDPGQGLRLIYYSQIVNDFQKGDIAEGYSVSREKKESFPLTVTSAQKNPTAFYLCASSGTGGAGGTGELFFGEGSRLTVL.

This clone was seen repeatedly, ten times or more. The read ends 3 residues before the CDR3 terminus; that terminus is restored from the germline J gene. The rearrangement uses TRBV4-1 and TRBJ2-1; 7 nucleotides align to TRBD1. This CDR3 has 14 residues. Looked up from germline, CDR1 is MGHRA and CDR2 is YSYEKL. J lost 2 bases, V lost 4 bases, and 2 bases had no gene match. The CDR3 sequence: CASSPGQPYNEQFF. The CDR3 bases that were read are TGCGCCAGCAGCCCGGGACAGCCCTACAATGAG.

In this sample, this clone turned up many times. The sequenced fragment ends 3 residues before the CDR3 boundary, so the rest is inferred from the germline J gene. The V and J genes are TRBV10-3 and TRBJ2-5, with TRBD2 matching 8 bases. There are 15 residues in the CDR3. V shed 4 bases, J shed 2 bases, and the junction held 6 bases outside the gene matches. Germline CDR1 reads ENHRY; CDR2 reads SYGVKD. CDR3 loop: CAISVTTSGQETQYF. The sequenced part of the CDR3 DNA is TGTGCCATCAGTGTGACTACTAGCGGACAAGAGACC.

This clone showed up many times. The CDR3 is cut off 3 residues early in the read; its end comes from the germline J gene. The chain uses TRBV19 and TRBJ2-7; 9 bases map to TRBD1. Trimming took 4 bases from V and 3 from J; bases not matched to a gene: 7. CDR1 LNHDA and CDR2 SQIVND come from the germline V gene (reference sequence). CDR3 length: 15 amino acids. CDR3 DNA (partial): TGTGCCAGTAGTAAACCGGGACAGGGAGACTACGAG. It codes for CASSKPGQGDYE. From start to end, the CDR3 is CASSKPGQGDYEQYF.

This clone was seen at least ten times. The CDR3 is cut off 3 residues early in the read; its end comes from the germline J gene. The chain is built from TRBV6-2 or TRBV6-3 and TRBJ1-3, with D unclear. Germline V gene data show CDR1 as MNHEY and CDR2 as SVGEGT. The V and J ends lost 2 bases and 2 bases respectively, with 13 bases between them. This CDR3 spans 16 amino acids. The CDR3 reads CASSYPESVTGNTIYF. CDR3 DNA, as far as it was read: TGTGCCAGCAGTTACCCAGAGAGCGTCACTGGAAACACC.

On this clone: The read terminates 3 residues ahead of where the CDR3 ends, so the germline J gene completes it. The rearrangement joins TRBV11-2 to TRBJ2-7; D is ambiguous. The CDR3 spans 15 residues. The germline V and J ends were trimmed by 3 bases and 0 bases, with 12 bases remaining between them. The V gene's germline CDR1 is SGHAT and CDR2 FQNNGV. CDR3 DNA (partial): TGTGCCAGCAGCTTGACGCGGCCTAGCTCCTACGAG. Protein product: CASSLTRPSSYE. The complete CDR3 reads CASSLTRPSSYEQYF.

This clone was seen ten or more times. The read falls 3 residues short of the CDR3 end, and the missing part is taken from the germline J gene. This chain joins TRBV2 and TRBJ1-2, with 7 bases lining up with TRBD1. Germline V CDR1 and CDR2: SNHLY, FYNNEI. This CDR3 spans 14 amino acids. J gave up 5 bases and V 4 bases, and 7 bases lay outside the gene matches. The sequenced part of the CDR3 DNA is TGTGCCAGCAGTGTCAGGGGGACAGAATATGGC. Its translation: CASSVRGTEYG. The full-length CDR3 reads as CASSVRGTEYGYTF.

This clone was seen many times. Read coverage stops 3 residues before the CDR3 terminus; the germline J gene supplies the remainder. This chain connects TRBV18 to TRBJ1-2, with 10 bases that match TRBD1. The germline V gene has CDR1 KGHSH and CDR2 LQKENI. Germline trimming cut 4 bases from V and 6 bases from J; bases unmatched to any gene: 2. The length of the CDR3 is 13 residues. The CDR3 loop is CASSRDRGDGYTF. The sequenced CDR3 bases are TGTGCCAGCTCACGGGACAGGGGTGATGGC.

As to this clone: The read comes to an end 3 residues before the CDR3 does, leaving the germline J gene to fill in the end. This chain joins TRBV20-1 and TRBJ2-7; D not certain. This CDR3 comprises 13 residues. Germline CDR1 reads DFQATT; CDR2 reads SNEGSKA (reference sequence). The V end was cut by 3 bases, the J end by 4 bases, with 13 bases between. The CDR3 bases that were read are TGCAGTGCTAGCGGGTCCCCCCCGTACGAG. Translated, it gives CSASGSPPYE. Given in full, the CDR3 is CSASGSPPYEQYF.

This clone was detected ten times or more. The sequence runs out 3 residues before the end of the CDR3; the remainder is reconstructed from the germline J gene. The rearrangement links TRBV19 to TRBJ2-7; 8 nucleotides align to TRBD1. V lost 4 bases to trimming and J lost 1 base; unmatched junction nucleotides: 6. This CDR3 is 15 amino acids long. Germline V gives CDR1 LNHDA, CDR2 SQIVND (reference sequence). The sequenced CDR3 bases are TGTGCCAGTAGTACCGGACAGGGTCTTTCCTACGAG. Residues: CASSTGQGLSYE. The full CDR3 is CASSTGQGLSYEQYF. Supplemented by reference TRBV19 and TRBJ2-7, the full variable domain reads DGGITQSPKYLFRKEGQNVTLSCEQNLNHDAMYWYRQDPGQGLRLIYYSQIVNDFQKGDIAEGYSVSREKKESFPLTVTSAQKNPTAFYLCASSTGQGLSYEQYFGPGTRLTVT.

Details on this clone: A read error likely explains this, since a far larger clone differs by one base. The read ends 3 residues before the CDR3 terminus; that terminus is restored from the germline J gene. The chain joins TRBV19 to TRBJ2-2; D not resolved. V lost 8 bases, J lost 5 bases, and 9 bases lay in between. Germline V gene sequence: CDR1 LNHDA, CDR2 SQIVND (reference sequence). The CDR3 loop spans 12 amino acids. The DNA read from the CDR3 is TGTGCCAGTGGTTTAGCAACCGGGGAG. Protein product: CASGLATGE. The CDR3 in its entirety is CASGLATGELFF.